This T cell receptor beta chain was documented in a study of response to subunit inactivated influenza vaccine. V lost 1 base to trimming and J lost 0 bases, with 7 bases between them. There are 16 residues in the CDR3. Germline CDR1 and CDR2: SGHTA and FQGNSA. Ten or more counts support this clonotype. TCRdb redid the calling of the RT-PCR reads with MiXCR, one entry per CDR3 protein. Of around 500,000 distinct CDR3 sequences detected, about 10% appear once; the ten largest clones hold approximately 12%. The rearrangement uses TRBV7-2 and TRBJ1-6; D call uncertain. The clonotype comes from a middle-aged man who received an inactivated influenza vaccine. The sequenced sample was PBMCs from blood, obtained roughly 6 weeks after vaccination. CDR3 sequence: CASSLVGSSYNSPLHF. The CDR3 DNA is TGTGCCAGCAGCTTAGTAGGGAGCTCCTATAATTCACCCCTCCACTTT.